This T cell receptor (beta chain) was observed in a study of blood T cell repertoires in COVID-19. As for the study in general: Samples of COVID-19 (acute and convalescent) were obtained from the United States, Italy and Spain. The analysed material was cDNA or gDNA that came from T cells, B-cell-depleted T cells, or PBMCs.

The CDR3 sequence is 19 residues long. V was clipped by 8 bases and J by 2 bases; unmatched bases: 15. The germline gives CDR1 MGHRA, CDR2 YSYEKL. Study members were between roughly 18 and 100 years old and lived in approximately 25 US regions. The data were produced by immunoSEQ multiplex PCR, yet TCRdb's version contains in-frame clones alone and is incomplete. The repertoire holds around 270,000 clones, with 80% to 90% as singletons. This clone occurred once. The rearrangement joins TRBV4-1 to TRBJ2-6; the match to TRBD1 covers 10 bases. The source is a woman in her forties who had been exposed to COVID-19. What was sequenced was PBMCs or T cells enriched from blood (not recorded which). CDR3 in amino acids: CASAPSGTGVDPGANVLTF. The DNA for the CDR3 is TGCGCCAGCGCCCCCTCCGGGACAGGGGTCGACCCTGGGGCCAACGTCCTGACTTTC.